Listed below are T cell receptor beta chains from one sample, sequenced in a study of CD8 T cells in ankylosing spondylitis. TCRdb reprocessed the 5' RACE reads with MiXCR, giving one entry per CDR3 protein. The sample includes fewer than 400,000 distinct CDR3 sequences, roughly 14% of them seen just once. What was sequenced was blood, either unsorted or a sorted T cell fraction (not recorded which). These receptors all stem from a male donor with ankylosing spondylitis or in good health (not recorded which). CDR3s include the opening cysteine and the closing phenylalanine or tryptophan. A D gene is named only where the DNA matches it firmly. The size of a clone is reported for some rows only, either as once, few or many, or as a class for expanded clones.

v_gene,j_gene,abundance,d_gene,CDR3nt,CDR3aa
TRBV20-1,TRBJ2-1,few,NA,TGCAGTGCTGAGGACTACAATGAGCAGTTCTTC,CSAEDYNEQFF
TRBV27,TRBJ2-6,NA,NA,TGTGCCAGCAGTTTATCGGCCATTCCTGGGGCCAACGTCCTGACTTTC,CASSLSAIPGANVLTF
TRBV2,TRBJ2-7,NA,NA,TGTGCCAGGGGGGTAGGTGGCGAGCAGTACTTC,CARGVGGEQYF
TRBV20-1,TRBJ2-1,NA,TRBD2,TGCAGTGCTCCCGGGACTAGCGGTTACAATGAGCAGTTCTTC,CSAPGTSGYNEQFF
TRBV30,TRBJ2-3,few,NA,TGTGCCTGGAGTCGGACATCCCGGGGAGATACGCAGTATTTT,CAWSRTSRGDTQYF
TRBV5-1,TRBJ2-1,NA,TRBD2,TGCGCCAGCAGCCCGGGACTAGCGGGTGCTTCCTCCTACAATGAGCAGTTCTTC,CASSPGLAGASSYNEQFF
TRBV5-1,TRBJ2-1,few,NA,TGCGCCAGCAGCTTCACCGGGGCAAATGAGCAGTTCTTC,CASSFTGANEQFF
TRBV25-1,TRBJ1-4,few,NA,TGTGCCAGCAGTGCGCACGGGACAATTAATGAAAAACTGTTTTTT,CASSAHGTINEKLFF
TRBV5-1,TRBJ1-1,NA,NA,TGCGCCAGCAGCCCGGGGGAGGGGAGAGCCACTGAAGCTTTCTTT,CASSPGEGRATEAFF
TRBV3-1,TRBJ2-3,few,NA,TGTGCCAGCAGCCTCAGGGTGCAGAAGGATACGCAGTATTTT,CASSLRVQKDTQYF
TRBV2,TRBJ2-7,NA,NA,TGTGCCAGCAGTGAGTGGACAGTATACGACGAGCAGTACTTC,CASSEWTVYDEQYF